This note documents a single T cell receptor beta chain sequence. It lacks a known antigen. No much larger clonotype is one base removed from it; base qualities were not supplied. Healthy HIV-negative adults with no recently reported acute infections or vaccinations were included as donors. Every donor was a Caucasian adult living in Nashville, Tennessee, USA. Magnetic negative selection was used to enrich CD4+ T cells, after which naive cells were positively selected on CD45RA and the negative fraction became the memory subset. Blood was obtained by leukapheresis, after which PBMCs were separated by Ficoll-Histopaque density gradient centrifugation and cryopreserved in liquid nitrogen vapor phase. Purity and quantity of every magnetically sorted T cell population were checked by analytical flow cytometry. Genomic DNA was isolated from each sorted fraction and quantified by UV absorbance on a Nanodrop 2000c.

From the germline V gene (reference sequence), CDR1 is LNHDA and CDR2 is SQIVND. Unmatched junction bases come to 2, with V trimmed by 5 bases and J by 5 bases. The CDR3 starts with the cysteine, ends with the phenylalanine, and has 13 residues. The only DNA kept is the CDR3, 39 bases in frame from the first base. TCR CDR3 regions were amplified from genomic DNA by multiplex PCR using the deep immunoSEQ assay. Genomic DNA extracted from each cell subset was distributed evenly over all wells of several immunoSEQ 96-well plates, and each plate served as one replicate. Each replicate PCR for sorted subsets received about 180 ng genomic DNA, equal to around 32,000 T cell genomes. Purified libraries were measured with a Qubit 3.0 fluorometer, size-checked on a Bioanalyzer 2100, and measured again with the KAPA Library Quantification kit. Every immunoSEQ 96-well plate was sequenced on a separate single-read 150-cycle Illumina NextSeq 550 flow cell. In the paper's pipeline: The immunoSEQ output contained only junctional sequences without quality scores, so filtering could not match that applied to full-length reads. Sequences were annotated with PyIR, a Python wrapper for IgBLAST v1.9, and V/J genes and CDR3 were assigned using IMGT germline references. Reads with weak V/J assignments (E-value above 1e-6), missing CDR3, stop codons, out-of-frame junctions, or ambiguous translated residues were removed. V3J clonotypes were defined by identical inferred V gene, J gene, and CDR3 amino acid sequence. To compute the percentage overlap between repertoires, the number of shared unique clonotypes was divided by the size of the smaller repertoire. Three approaches were used to assess repertoire richness: RTK rarefaction, the Chao1 estimator, and Recon v2.1 estimates of unobserved clonotypes. Generation probabilities for all TCRbeta clonotypes obtained by the gDNA method from four donors were computed using OLGA. TCRdb mirrors the immuneACCESS table, restricted to in-frame sequences. Some clones are absent from its copies; in checked studies, under half trace to an unresolved V gene, and the reason for the others is unknown. The V and J calls and the clone size are those of that table, but D and trimming were determined from the DNA. The sample table lists around 1 million clones, approximately 76% of them with a count of one. Jointly, the top ten make up approximately 1.5% of the sample.

The record originates from a study of shared clonotypes between healthy human individuals (dated by TCRdb to about 2020). Turning to the overall study: A couple of women and a few men aged 18 to 49 years were included in the cohort. For each donor, CD4 naive and CD4 memory were each given three plates, CD8 naive was given two plates, and CD8 memory was given one plate. Blood TCR repertoires of five healthy adults were deeply sequenced to estimate repertoire size and the extent of clonotype sharing between individuals. To increase sequencing depth and limit assay-specific biases, TCR repertoire library preparation and sequencing were carried out by different laboratories using diverse techniques. Leukapheresis yielded between about 0.94 and 8.9 billion PBMCs per donor.

What the study reported, not specific to this receptor: Rarefaction of sorted-subset datasets indicated incomplete sequencing despite the large sequencing depth. Sharing across several donors was observed for approximately 5% of naive CD4, over 3% of naive CD8, 2.3% of memory CD4, and about 0.38% of memory CD8 clonotypes. Estimated clonotype richness was generally larger for naive than for memory subsets. The genetic and exposure-history diversity represented was limited by the small number of donors. Sampling was limited to blood, and TCR repertoires in tissue likely differ from TCR repertoires in blood. Pairwise subsampling led to the expectation that sequencing depth would affect the degree of clonotype sharing among donors. Higher generation probabilities were observed for clonotypes shared by all four sorted-subset donors than for non-shared clonotypes.

The rearranged chain carries TRBV19 and TRBJ2-3, with 9 bases aligning to TRBD1. This TCR was recovered from a man younger than 35 in good health. Sequences were obtained from memory CD4+ T cells sorted from blood. The cell subset or site label on this specimen signifies: CD45RA-negative fraction. CDR3 sequence: CASSRTGEDTQYF. In nucleotides, the sequence is TGTGCCAGTAGTCGGACAGGGGAAGATACGCAGTATTTT.